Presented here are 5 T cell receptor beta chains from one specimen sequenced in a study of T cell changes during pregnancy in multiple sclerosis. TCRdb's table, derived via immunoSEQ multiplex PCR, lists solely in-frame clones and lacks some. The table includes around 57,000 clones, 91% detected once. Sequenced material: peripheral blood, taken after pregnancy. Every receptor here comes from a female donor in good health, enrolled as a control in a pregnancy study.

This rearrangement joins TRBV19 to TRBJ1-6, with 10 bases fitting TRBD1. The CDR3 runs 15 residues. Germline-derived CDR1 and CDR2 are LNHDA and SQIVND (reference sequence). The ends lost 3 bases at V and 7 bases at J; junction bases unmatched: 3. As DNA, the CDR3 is TGTGCCAGTAGTATGACAGGGGGCTGGAATTCACCCCTCCACTTT. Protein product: CASSMTGGWNSPLHF. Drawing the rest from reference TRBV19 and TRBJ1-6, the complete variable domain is DGGITQSPKYLFRKEGQNVTLSCEQNLNHDAMYWYRQDPGQGLRLIYYSQIVNDFQKGDIAEGYSVSREKKESFPLTVTSAQKNPTAFYLCASSMTGGWNSPLHFGNGTRLTVT.

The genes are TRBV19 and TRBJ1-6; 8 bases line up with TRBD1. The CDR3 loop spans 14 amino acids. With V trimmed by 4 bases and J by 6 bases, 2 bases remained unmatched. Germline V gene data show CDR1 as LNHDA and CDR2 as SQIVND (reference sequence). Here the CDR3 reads CASSTTGGNSPLHF. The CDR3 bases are TGTGCCAGTAGTACAACAGGGGGTAATTCACCCCTCCACTTT.

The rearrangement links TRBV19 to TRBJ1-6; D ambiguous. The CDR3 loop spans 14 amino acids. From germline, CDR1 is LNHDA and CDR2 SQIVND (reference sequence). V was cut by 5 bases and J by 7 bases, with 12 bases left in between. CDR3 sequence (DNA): TGTGCCAGTAGTTTTTATGCGGGGAATTCACCCCTCCACTTT. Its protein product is CASSFYAGNSPLHF. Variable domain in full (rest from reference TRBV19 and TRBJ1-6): DGGITQSPKYLFRKEGQNVTLSCEQNLNHDAMYWYRQDPGQGLRLIYYSQIVNDFQKGDIAEGYSVSREKKESFPLTVTSAQKNPTAFYLCASSFYAGNSPLHFGNGTRLTVT.

The CDR3 sequence: CASSLGSGYLDNEQFF. DNA for the CDR3: TGTGCCAGCAGTTTAGGCTCAGGGTATTTGGACAATGAGCAGTTCTTC. The V call is TRBV27, the J call TRBJ2-1; the D gene is possibly TRBD1 (5 bases). This CDR3 contains 16 residues. The ends were cut back, 2 bases at V and 5 bases at J, with 16 bases in the middle. Per the germline V gene, CDR1 is MNHEY and CDR2 is SMNVEV (reference sequence).

The CDR3 DNA sequence: TGTGCCATCAGATCGACAGGGAACACTGAAGCTTTCTTT. Protein product: CAIRSTGNTEAFF. The gene calls are TRBV10-3 and TRBJ1-1, with D perhaps matching TRBD1 (6 bases). This CDR3 comprises 13 residues. V lost 6 bases to trimming and J lost 1 base, with 9 bases between them. CDR1 is ENHRY, CDR2 SYGVKD, per germline.